The 20 T cell receptor beta chains below were found in one sample sequenced in a study of OX40 agonist ivuxolimab in advanced cancers. Sequencing used immunoSEQ multiplex PCR; TCRdb keeps in-frame clones, though not all of them. The repertoire holds 65,000 to 95,000 clones, around nine tenths seen once, with 0.76% in the top ten. The starting material was CD4+ or CD8+ T cells sorted from blood, obtained in a trial of the OX40 agonist ivuxolimab. Receptors were obtained from an adult with an advanced solid tumor such as melanoma, head and neck, liver or kidney cancer.

This clone occurred a few times. CDR3 bases: TGTGCCAGCAGCCGGGACTTCTCCGGCAATGAGCAGTTCTTC. Translating gives CASSRDFSGNEQFF. The genes are TRBV7-2 and TRBJ2-1, with TRBD2 as a possible D gene (6 bases). The V and J ends lost 5 bases and 6 bases respectively, with 14 bases between them. Germline assignment: CDR1 SGHTA and CDR2 FQGNSA. The CDR3 is 14 residues long.

The V gene is TRBV28, the J gene TRBJ2-2, with D possibly being TRBD2 (6 bases). CDR1 and CDR2 from the germline V gene are MDHEN and SYDVKM. Between the trimmed V and J ends, which lost 10 bases and 5 bases, there was a span of 8 bases. There are 11 residues in the CDR3. CDR3 residues: CATAGTGELFF. DNA of the CDR3: TGTGCCACCGCGGGAACCGGGGAGCTGTTTTTT.

V and J are TRBV5-6 and TRBJ2-3; D gene ambiguous. The CDR3 consists of 14 residues. CDR1 is SGHDT, CDR2 YYEEEE, per germline. Trimming cost V 4 bases and J 0 bases, with 9 bases left between them. In DNA, the CDR3 is TGTGCCAGCAGCCGGACGGTTAGCACAGATACGCAGTATTTT. Translation gives CASSRTVSTDTQYF.

The CDR3 nucleotides are TGTGCCAGCAGAAAAAACAGCGGAACCACCGGGGAGCTGTTTTTT. Protein sequence: CASRKNSGTTGELFF. The rearrangement uses TRBV5-5 and TRBJ2-2, with D perhaps TRBD2 (5 bases). The CDR3 extends over 15 amino acids. Germline V lookup: CDR1 SGHKS, CDR2 YYEKEE (reference sequence). V was trimmed by 5 bases and J by 4 bases, leaving 15 bases between them. Complete variable domain (other parts from reference TRBV5-5 and TRBJ2-2): DAGVTQSPTHLIKTRGQQVTLRCSPISGHKSVSWYQQVLGQGPQFIFQYYEKEERGRGNFPDRFSARQFPNYSSELNVNALLLGDSALYLCASRKNSGTTGELFFGEGSRLTVL.

The rearrangement joins TRBV2 to TRBJ2-2, with 10 bases aligning to TRBD2. After removal of 7 bases from V and 5 bases from J, the junction contained 7 bases not matched to a gene. CDR3 length: 15 residues. The germline CDR1 and CDR2 sequences are SNHLY and FYNNEI. The CDR3 nucleotides are TGTGCCAGCATGGCTAGCGGGAGTCCTACCGGGGAGCTGTTTTTT. Its translation is CASMASGSPTGELFF.

This chain links TRBV5-6 with TRBJ2-3; D not resolved. The CDR3 totals 14 residues. The germline V and J ends were trimmed by 1 base and 0 bases, with 6 bases remaining between them. Germline V gives CDR1 SGHDT, CDR2 YYEEEE. In DNA, the CDR3 is TGTGCCAGCAGCTTGCTACTTAGCACAGATACGCAGTATTTT. This codes for CASSLLLSTDTQYF.

The chain uses TRBV28 and TRBJ1-3, with 10 positions matching TRBD1. From germline, CDR1 is MDHEN and CDR2 SYDVKM. The CDR3 length is 16 residues. V gave up 4 bases and J gave up 4 bases; unmatched junction bases: 7. CDR3 in DNA: TGTGCCAGCAGTTCCAACCGACAGGGGGCCGGAAACACCATATATTTT. It yields the protein CASSSNRQGAGNTIYF. Full variable domain (outside the CDR3, taken from reference TRBV28 and TRBJ1-3): DVKVTQSSRYLVKRTGEKVFLECVQDMDHENMFWYRQDPGLGLRLIYFSYDVKMKEKGDIPEGYSVSREKKERFSLILESASTNQTSMYLCASSSNRQGAGNTIYFGEGSWLTVV.

The V gene is TRBV10-3, the J gene TRBJ1-5; maybe TRBD1 (5 bases). The CDR3 length is 14 residues. The V end was cut by 2 bases, the J end by 7 bases, with 12 bases between. CDR1 ENHRY and CDR2 SYGVKD come from the germline V gene. CDR3 in amino acids: CAISEGHLKQPQHF. The CDR3 DNA is TGTGCCATCAGTGAGGGACACTTAAAGCAGCCCCAGCATTTT.

This chain links TRBV28 with TRBJ2-3, with D possibly being TRBD1 (6 bases). Per germline, CDR1 MDHEN and CDR2 SYDVKM. The CDR3 is 13 residues long. With 5 bases removed from V and 5 bases from J, the gap between germline ends came to 11 bases. CDR3 sequence: CASSPRGRDTQYF. The CDR3 DNA is TGTGCCAGCAGTCCCAGGGGTAGAGATACGCAGTATTTT.

This clone was seen a handful of times. The chain recombines TRBV28 with TRBJ1-1; maybe TRBD1 (6 bases). Trimming cost V 11 bases and J 7 bases, with 17 bases left between them. The CDR3 loop spans 12 amino acids. Germline CDR1 reads MDHEN; CDR2 reads SYDVKM. DNA of the CDR3: TGTGCCGTTCAGGGCAGGGGAGGTGAAGCTTTCTTT. Its translation: CAVQGRGGEAFF.

The rearrangement uses TRBV30 and TRBJ2-2; D remains unclear. V shed 2 bases and J shed 7 bases, with 11 bases lying between them. From germline, CDR1 is GTSNPN and CDR2 SVGIG (reference sequence). The CDR3 runs 13 residues. CDR3 nucleotide sequence: TGTGCCTGGAGTTTTAGTAGAATCGGGGAGCTGTTTTTT. Translated, it gives CAWSFSRIGELFF.

V and J are TRBV7-9 and TRBJ1-1, with D hard to call. Trimming pared 1 base from V and 4 bases from J, leaving 13 bases between. CDR3 length: 15 amino acids. Germline loops: CDR1 SEHNR, CDR2 FQNEAQ (reference sequence). This CDR3 reads CASSLGLLPGTEAFF. The CDR3 region has the DNA TGTGCCAGCAGCTTAGGGCTGTTGCCCGGCACTGAAGCTTTCTTT.

The chain combines TRBV7-9 with TRBJ2-3, with 13 bases fitting TRBD2. Looked up from germline, CDR1 is SEHNR and CDR2 is FQNEAQ (reference sequence). V was clipped by 5 bases and J by 2 bases; unmatched bases: 4. The CDR3 runs to 16 residues. The CDR3 sequence: CASSQGLAGITDTQYF. CDR3 coding DNA: TGTGCCAGCAGCCAGGGACTAGCGGGAATCACAGATACGCAGTATTTT.

The rearrangement links TRBV7-9 to TRBJ2-1; 8 bases agree with TRBD2. Germline values: CDR1 SEHNR, CDR2 FQNEAQ (reference sequence). There are 16 residues in the CDR3. Trimming removed 1 base from V and 8 bases from J; junction bases left unmatched: 10. DNA for the CDR3: TGTGCCAGCAGCTTAGATGGTAGCGGGATCTCTTATGAGCAGTTCTTC. It specifies CASSLDGSGISYEQFF.

DNA of the CDR3: TGTGCCAGCTTTTCCCCGAGGACAGGGGTCCACGAGCAGTACTTC. Translation: CASFSPRTGVHEQYF. The chain recombines TRBV18 with TRBJ2-7; 9 bases align to TRBD1. After removal of 7 bases from V and 5 bases from J, the junction contained 12 bases not matched to a gene. Germline V CDR1 and CDR2: KGHSH, LQKENI. This CDR3 is 15 amino acids long.

V usage is TRBV4-3 and J usage is TRBJ1-6, with no clear D. The germline CDR1 and CDR2 sequences are LGHNA and YSLEER. CDR3 length equals 16 residues. Trimming shortened V by 7 bases and J by 0 bases, and 13 bases separated the two germline ends. This CDR3 reads CASKSSRSSYNSPLHF. The CDR3, as DNA: TGCGCCAGCAAGAGTAGTCGGAGCTCCTATAATTCACCCCTCCACTTT.

The gene calls are TRBV4-3 and TRBJ2-3; D gene unclear. The V gene's germline CDR1 is LGHNA and CDR2 YSLEER. Trimming stripped 0 bases from V and 2 bases from J, with 6 bases between. The CDR3 consists of 14 residues. Here the CDR3 DNA reads TGCGCCAGCAGCCAAGATCCCAACACAGATACGCAGTATTTT. The encoded protein is CASSQDPNTDTQYF.

The chain has TRBV13 and TRBJ2-3, with 13 positions matching TRBD2. There are 17 residues in the CDR3. Germline V gene data show CDR1 as PRHDT and CDR2 as FYEKMQ (reference sequence). J lost 4 bases, V lost 1 base, and 5 bases had no gene match. CDR3 DNA: TGTGCCAGCAGCTTAGAAGGACTAGCGGGAGTAGCAGATACGCAGTATTTT. It is translated as CASSLEGLAGVADTQYF.

The J gene is TRBJ2-7, the V gene TRBV19, with no clear D. Trimming cost V 3 bases and J 0 bases, with 9 bases left between them. Germline values: CDR1 LNHDA, CDR2 SQIVND (reference sequence). This CDR3 is 14 amino acids long. CDR3: CASSISRNSYEQYF. The CDR3 DNA is TGTGCCAGTAGTATTAGCAGGAACTCCTACGAGCAGTACTTC. Looking up the rest from reference TRBV19 and TRBJ2-7 gives the full variable domain: DGGITQSPKYLFRKEGQNVTLSCEQNLNHDAMYWYRQDPGQGLRLIYYSQIVNDFQKGDIAEGYSVSREKKESFPLTVTSAQKNPTAFYLCASSISRNSYEQYFGPGTRLTVT.

The chain uses TRBV7-2 and TRBJ2-1, with 11 positions matching TRBD1. Germline V gene data show CDR1 as SGHTA and CDR2 as FQGNSA. V shed 5 bases and J 1 base; nucleotides not matched to a gene: 13. The CDR3 spans 19 residues. Here the CDR3 reads CASSQGRPGQGVSYNEQFF. The CDR3 bases are TGTGCCAGCAGCCAAGGACGTCCGGGACAGGGGGTTTCCTACAATGAGCAGTTCTTC.